There are many counts of the clone carrying this T cell receptor (beta chain). This record comes from a study of neurological immune-mediated disorders. The CDR3 sequence is 16 residues long. Trimming removed 2 bases from V and 5 bases from J, with 19 bases in between. Germline V lookup: CDR1 DFQATT, CDR2 SNEGSKA (reference sequence). In TCRdb, the 5' RACE reads were re-called with MiXCR into one record per CDR3 protein. The table shows more than 25,000 distinct CDR3 sequences, with around 10% occurring only once. The specimen was PBMCs. The V call is TRBV20-1, the J call TRBJ1-5; D is perhaps TRBD1 (6 bases). This sequence originates from a woman aged 55 to 70 in good health. CDR3 sequence reads: CSARPLPGAGHQPQHF. DNA for the CDR3: TGCAGTGCTAGACCCCTCCCGGGGGCAGGCCATCAGCCCCAGCATTTT.